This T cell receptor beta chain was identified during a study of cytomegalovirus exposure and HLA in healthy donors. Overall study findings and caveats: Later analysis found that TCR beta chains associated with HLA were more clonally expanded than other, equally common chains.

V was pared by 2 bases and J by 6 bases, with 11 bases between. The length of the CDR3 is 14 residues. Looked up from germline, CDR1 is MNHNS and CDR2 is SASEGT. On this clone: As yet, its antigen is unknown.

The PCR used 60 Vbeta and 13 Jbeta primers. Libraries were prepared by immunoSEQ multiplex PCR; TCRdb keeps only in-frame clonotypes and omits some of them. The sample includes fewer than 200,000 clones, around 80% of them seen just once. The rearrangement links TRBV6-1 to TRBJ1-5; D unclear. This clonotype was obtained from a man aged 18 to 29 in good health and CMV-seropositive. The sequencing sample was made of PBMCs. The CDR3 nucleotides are TGTGCCAGCAGTGAATCGGGGAGGGTTCAGCCCCAGCATTTT. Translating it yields CASSESGRVQPQHF.